The 29 T cell receptor beta chains below were found in one sample sequenced in a study of blood T cell repertoires in COVID-19. Sequenced by immunoSEQ multiplex PCR; TCRdb stores in-frame clones only, minus some. The table shows over 120,000 clones, with around 86% occurring only once. The sequencing input was PBMCs or T cells enriched from blood (not recorded which). The receptors come from a man aged 55 to 70 who had recovered from COVID-19.

The chain carries TRBV27 and TRBJ2-1, with TRBD2 matching 10 bases. The germline gives CDR1 MNHEY, CDR2 SMNVEV (reference sequence). This CDR3 region has 17 residues. V was pared by 1 base and J by 8 bases, with 11 bases of the junction left unmatched. The CDR3 protein is CASSLYKQAGGPDEQFF. The CDR3 nucleotides read TGTGCCAGCAGTTTATATAAGCAAGCGGGAGGGCCCGATGAGCAGTTCTTC.

The CDR3 nucleotides are TGCGCCAGCAGCTTGGTAGGAGGGTCCTACGAGCAGTACTTC. Amino acid sequence: CASSLVGGSYEQYF. This chain links TRBV5-1 with TRBJ2-7, with D possibly TRBD2 on 6 matching bases. The germline gives CDR1 SGHRS, CDR2 YFSETQ. V was clipped by 0 bases and J by 1 base, with 8 bases between them. This CDR3 has 14 residues.

The gene calls are TRBV5-4 and TRBJ1-1; D is unclear. From germline, CDR1 is SGHNT and CDR2 YYREEE (reference sequence). V gave up 0 bases and J gave up 1 base, with 10 bases separating them. CDR3 length equals 15 residues. This chain's CDR3 is CASSLGGAANTEAFF. CDR3 DNA: TGTGCCAGCAGCTTGGGAGGAGCGGCGAACACTGAAGCTTTCTTT.

This clone was observed a single time. In nucleotides, the CDR3 is TGCGCCAGCAGCAACCAACAGGGGGTTGGAAACACCATATATTTT. Protein sequence: CASSNQQGVGNTIYF. V is TRBV5-1 and J is TRBJ1-3, with 8 bases fitting TRBD1. V shed 4 bases and J 3 bases; nucleotides not matched to a gene: 6. The germline gives CDR1 SGHRS, CDR2 YFSETQ. This CDR3 has 15 residues.

This clone was counted a single time. The genes are TRBV5-4 and TRBJ1-2; 10 nucleotides align to TRBD1. The CDR3 totals 15 residues. Germline loops: CDR1 SGHNT, CDR2 YYREEE (reference sequence). The V and J ends lost 4 bases and 4 bases, in that order; junction bases with no gene match: 7. The CDR3 reads CASSMGQGHAYGYTF. CDR3 sequence (DNA): TGTGCCAGCAGCATGGGACAGGGGCATGCCTATGGCTACACCTTC.

The rearrangement uses TRBV5-4 and TRBJ2-2; 8 nucleotides agree with TRBD2. The CDR3 extends over 15 amino acids. The germline gives CDR1 SGHNT, CDR2 YYREEE (reference sequence). After removal of 1 base from V and 4 bases from J, the junction contained 3 bases not matched to a gene. The CDR3, as DNA: TGTGCCAGCAGCTTGTACCGGGAGGGCACCGGGGAGCTGTTTTTT. Residues: CASSLYREGTGELFF.

V is TRBV7-7 and J is TRBJ2-5, with unresolved D. Trimming took 1 base from V and 4 from J, leaving 7 bases between them. Germline V lookup: CDR1 SSHAT, CDR2 FNYEAQ (reference sequence). The CDR3 length is 13 residues. CDR3 region: CASSLDRTETQYF. DNA for the CDR3: TGTGCCAGCAGCTTAGATAGAACAGAGACCCAGTACTTC. Looking up the rest from reference TRBV7-7 and TRBJ2-5 gives the full variable domain: GAGVSQSPRYKVTKRGQDVTLRCDPISSHATLYWYQQALGQGPEFLTYFNYEAQPDKSGLPSDRFSAERPEGSISTLTIQRTEQRDSAMYRCASSLDRTETQYFGPGTRLLVL.

This clone has a single count. The chain recombines TRBV7-6 with TRBJ2-1, with 12 bases that match TRBD2. Germline V gives CDR1 SGHVS, CDR2 FNYEAQ. The CDR3 runs to 15 residues. Trimming took 6 bases from V and 8 from J; bases not matched to a gene: 8. The CDR3 spells CASRPPSGGADEQFF. CDR3 coding DNA: TGTGCCAGCAGACCGCCTAGCGGGGGGGCCGATGAGCAGTTCTTC.

The gene calls are TRBV18 and TRBJ1-5; a weak D match, TRBD1 (6 bases). Germline CDR1 KGHSH, CDR2 LQKENI. Trimming pared 2 bases from V and 0 bases from J, leaving 8 bases between. There are 15 residues in the CDR3. This chain's CDR3 is CASSPKGDSNQPQHF. The CDR3, as DNA: TGTGCCAGCTCACCAAAGGGGGATAGCAATCAGCCCCAGCATTTT.

The chain couples TRBV19 to TRBJ1-1; D gene ambiguous. This CDR3 has 14 residues. The V end was cut by 10 bases, the J end by 1 base, with 16 bases between. Germline CDR1 and CDR2: LNHDA and SQIVND (reference sequence). The CDR3 nucleotides are TGTGCCACACGGCAGAGGAGGGAGAACACTGAAGCTTTCTTT. It yields the protein CATRQRRENTEAFF.

The chain combines TRBV12-1 with TRBJ2-2; the D segment call TRBD1 is taken from the table without a DNA check. TRBV12-1 is reported as a pseudogene. The CDR3 has 15 amino acids. The DNA of the CDR3 is TGTGCCAGCAGCTTTAGCCAGGGAAAGGACGGGGAGCTGTTTTTT. Its protein is CASSFSQGKDGELFF.

This clone appeared a single time. This chain links TRBV12-3 or TRBV12-4 with TRBJ1-6; D gene ambiguous. With 5 bases removed from V and 10 bases from J, the gap between germline ends came to 9 bases. This CDR3 is built from 12 residues. The CDR3, as DNA: TGTGCCAGCAGTCCCCTCCTGTCACCCCTCCACTTT. Protein sequence: CASSPLLSPLHF.

This chain joins TRBV6-4 and TRBJ2-1, with 8 positions matching TRBD1. Unmatched junction bases numbered 2, after V lost 2 bases and J lost 11 bases. Germline CDR1 MRHNA, CDR2 SNTAGT. The CDR3 is 12 residues long. The CDR3 region is CASSDGTGQQFF. DNA for the CDR3: TGTGCCAGCAGTGACGGGACAGGTCAGCAGTTCTTC.

The chain links TRBV5-5 to TRBJ2-3; the D is unclear. Trimming took off 1 base at V and 7 bases at J, with 7 bases between the two ends. From germline, CDR1 is SGHKS and CDR2 YYEKEE (reference sequence). The CDR3 spans 12 residues. This chain's CDR3 is CASSLPPYTQYF. The CDR3, as DNA: TGTGCCAGCAGCTTGCCCCCATATACGCAGTATTTT. Variable domain in full (rest from reference TRBV5-5 and TRBJ2-3): DAGVTQSPTHLIKTRGQQVTLRCSPISGHKSVSWYQQVLGQGPQFIFQYYEKEERGRGNFPDRFSARQFPNYSSELNVNALLLGDSALYLCASSLPPYTQYFGPGTRLTVL.

J is TRBJ2-1 and V is TRBV11-3, with 11 bases aligning to TRBD1. The germline gives CDR1 SGHNT, CDR2 YENEEA. Germline trimming cut 2 bases from V and 8 bases from J; bases unmatched to any gene: 5. The CDR3 spans 15 residues. The CDR3 region is CASSLRTGGRDEQFF. The CDR3 nucleotides read TGTGCCAGCAGCTTAAGGACAGGGGGCAGGGATGAGCAGTTCTTC. The complete variable domain, with remaining parts taken from reference TRBV11-3 and TRBJ2-1, reads EAGVVQSPRYKIIEKKQPVAFWCNPISGHNTLYWYLQNLGQGPELLIRYENEEAVDDSQLPKDRFSAERLKGVDSTLKIQPAELGDSAVYLCASSLRTGGRDEQFFGPGTRLTVL.

The rearrangement uses TRBV19 and TRBJ2-1; TRBD2 might be the D (5 bases). V was trimmed by 4 bases and J by 2 bases, leaving 15 bases between them. The CDR3 has 16 amino acids. Germline CDR1 LNHDA, CDR2 SQIVND (reference sequence). The CDR3 nucleotides read TGTGCCAGTAGTACGACTACATTAGTCCCCTACAATGAGCAGTTCTTC. It translates to CASSTTTLVPYNEQFF.

To note about this clone: At one end the junction does not follow the germline gene, possibly because of a read error. The chain combines TRBV5-1 with TRBJ2-2; 8 nucleotides line up with TRBD1. The CDR3 spans 16 residues. Germline assignment: CDR1 SGHRS and CDR2 YFSETQ. CDR3 residues: CASTLTGVANTGELFF. CDR3 bases: TGCGCCAGCACCTTGACAGGGGTAGCGAACACCGGGGAGCTGTTTTTT.

The chain combines TRBV6-5 with TRBJ1-2; no clear D gene. V dropped 6 bases and J dropped 6 bases, with 17 bases sitting between them. Germline V gene data show CDR1 as MNHEY and CDR2 as SVGAGI. This CDR3 region has 14 residues. In DNA, the CDR3 is TGTGCCAGCAGCACCCGGGCCTACGGGGATGGCTACACCTTC. Translating it yields CASSTRAYGDGYTF.

This chain uses TRBV10-3 with TRBJ2-5; TRBD2 is a possible D gene (5 bases). V was pared by 2 bases and J by 5 bases, with 15 bases between. The CDR3 has 15 residues. Germline CDR1 ENHRY, CDR2 SYGVKD. The CDR3 DNA follows: TGTGCCATCAGTGAGGCGAACTCTGGGAGTGAGACCCAGTACTTC. This encodes CAISEANSGSETQYF.

The gene calls are TRBV4-1 and TRBJ1-4; D is uncertain. Trimming removed 4 bases at V and 6 bases at J, with 15 bases between. Germline CDR1 is MGHRA and CDR2 is YSYEKL. CDR3 length: 15 residues. The CDR3 protein is CASSPRYGRDEKLFF. DNA of the CDR3: TGCGCCAGCAGCCCGAGGTACGGGAGAGATGAAAAACTGTTTTTT.

V gene TRBV7-9 combines with J gene TRBJ2-5, with 10 bases fitting TRBD2. The germline V gene encodes CDR1 SEHNR and CDR2 FQNEAQ (reference sequence). This CDR3 is 15 amino acids long. V shed 6 bases, J shed 5 bases, and the junction held 9 bases outside the gene matches. This CDR3 is CASRPPSGSGETQYF. In DNA form, the CDR3 reads TGTGCCAGCAGACCACCTAGCGGGAGTGGGGAGACCCAGTACTTC.

This clone was observed a few times. The chain combines TRBV5-1 with TRBJ1-4, with 10 nucleotides matching TRBD1. The CDR3 extends over 14 amino acids. Looked up from germline, CDR1 is SGHRS and CDR2 is YFSETQ. The J segment lost 6 bases and the V segment lost 4 bases, leaving 3 bases of the junction unmatched. The CDR3 sequence is CASSGQGGYEKLFF. The CDR3 DNA follows: TGCGCCAGCAGCGGACAGGGGGGTTATGAAAAACTGTTTTTT.

This chain links TRBV27 with TRBJ2-7; TRBD1 aligns across 8 bases. The CDR3 is made up of 14 amino acids. V lost 9 bases and J lost 3; bases outside the gene matches: 10. Germline V lookup: CDR1 MNHEY, CDR2 SMNVEV (reference sequence). The chain's CDR3 is CASSRAGGRYEQYF. CDR3 coding DNA: TGTGCCAGTTCTAGGGCAGGGGGCCGCTACGAGCAGTACTTC.

The rearrangement joins TRBV9 to TRBJ2-3; 11 bases match TRBD2. Trimming at V came to 6 bases and at J to 1 base, leaving 4 bases not matched to a gene. This CDR3 is built from 15 residues. CDR1 is SGDLS and CDR2 is YYNGEE in the germline V gene. The CDR3 loop reads CASKELAGGTDTQYF. The DNA for the CDR3 is TGTGCCAGCAAAGAACTAGCGGGGGGCACAGATACGCAGTATTTT.

V and J are TRBV5-4 and TRBJ2-1; 9 nucleotides match TRBD2. J was trimmed by 7 bases and V by 0 bases; bases with no gene match: 8. The CDR3 is made up of 16 amino acids. Germline V lookup: CDR1 SGHNT, CDR2 YYREEE (reference sequence). The CDR3 loop is CASSLGVAGESNEQFF. DNA of the CDR3: TGTGCCAGCAGCTTGGGGGTAGCGGGAGAGAGTAATGAGCAGTTCTTC.

The rearrangement uses TRBV28 and TRBJ2-4; D possibly corresponds to TRBD1 (6 bases). CDR1 is MDHEN, CDR2 SYDVKM, per germline. Between the trimmed V and J ends, which lost 4 bases and 8 bases, there was a span of 15 bases. CDR3 length: 14 amino acids. The CDR3 protein is CASSSTLRGYIQYF. The CDR3 DNA reads as TGTGCCAGCAGTTCTACCCTCAGGGGTTACATTCAGTACTTC.

The count of this clone is one. The genes are TRBV24-1 and TRBJ2-7; 8 nucleotides align to TRBD1. Trimming at V came to 3 bases and at J to 5 bases, leaving 2 bases not matched to a gene. Germline V gene sequence: CDR1 KGHDR, CDR2 SFDVKD. The CDR3 consists of 13 residues. CDR3 coding DNA: TGTGCCACCAGTGATCAGGACAGGGACGAGCAGTACTTC. Translation: CATSDQDRDEQYF.

There are a few counts of this clone. V is TRBV11-2 and J is TRBJ2-2, with a weak D call TRBD1 (6 bases). The CDR3 runs 15 residues. The V end was cut by 3 bases, the J end by 4 bases, with 12 bases between. Germline assignment: CDR1 SGHAT and CDR2 FQNNGV. The CDR3 DNA sequence: TGTGCCAGCAGCTTCTTAGGGACACTCACCGGGGAGCTGTTTTTT. It encodes CASSFLGTLTGELFF. The whole variable domain, filled in from reference TRBV11-2 and TRBJ2-2, reads EAGVAQSPRYKIIEKRQSVAFWCNPISGHATLYWYQQILGQGPKLLIQFQNNGVVDDSQLPKDRFSAERLKGVDSTLKIQPAKLEDSAVYLCASSFLGTLTGELFFGEGSRLTVL.

DNA of the CDR3: TGCGCCAGCAGTTTAGACAGGGGTCGCACTGAAGCTTTCTTT. Residues: CASSLDRGRTEAFF. V usage is TRBV23-1 and J usage is TRBJ1-1; 8 bases are a match to TRBD1. TRBV23-1 qualifies as an ORF whose function is uncertain. This CDR3 region has 14 residues. J lost 4 bases, V lost 5 bases, and 6 bases had no gene match.